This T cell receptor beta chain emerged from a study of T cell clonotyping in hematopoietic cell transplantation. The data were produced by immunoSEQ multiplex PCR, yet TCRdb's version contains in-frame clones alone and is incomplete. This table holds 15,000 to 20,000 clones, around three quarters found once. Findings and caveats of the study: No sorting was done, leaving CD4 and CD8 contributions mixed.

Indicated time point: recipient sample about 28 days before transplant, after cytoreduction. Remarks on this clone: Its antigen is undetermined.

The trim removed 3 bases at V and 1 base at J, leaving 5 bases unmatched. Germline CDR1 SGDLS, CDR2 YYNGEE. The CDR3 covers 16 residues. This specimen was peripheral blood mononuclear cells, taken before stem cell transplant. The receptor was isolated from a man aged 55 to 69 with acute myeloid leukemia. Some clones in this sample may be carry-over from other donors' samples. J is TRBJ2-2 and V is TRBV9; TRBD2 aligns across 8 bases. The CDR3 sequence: CASSGGSGGNTGELFF. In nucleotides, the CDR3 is TGTGCCAGCAGCGGAGGGAGCGGGGGGAACACCGGGGAGCTGTTTTTT.